The 23 T cell receptor beta chains given below trace back to one sample, sequenced in a study of STAT5B mutations in CD4+ large granular lymphocyte leukemia. Repertoires were generated with immunoSEQ multiplex PCR, while TCRdb's copy carries only in-frame clones and drops some. The repertoire consists of more than 30,000 clones, with roughly 91% occurring once and the leading ten covering 0.41%. Sequencing was done on a sample of CD4+ T cells from blood buffy coats. All receptors derive from a human donor in good health.

This chain uses TRBV7-9 with TRBJ2-5, with 10 bases identical to TRBD1. This CDR3 region has 15 residues. Germline V lookup: CDR1 SEHNR, CDR2 FQNEAQ (reference sequence). With V trimmed by 3 bases and J by 5 bases, 6 bases remained unmatched. CDR3: CASSLTGGQGETQYF. The CDR3 DNA reads TGTGCCAGCAGCTTGACAGGGGGCCAAGGTGAGACCCAGTACTTC.

This chain connects TRBV2 to TRBJ1-1; D might be TRBD1 (6 bases). V shed 6 bases and J shed 4 bases, with 9 bases lying between them. Germline V lookup: CDR1 SNHLY, CDR2 FYNNEI. The CDR3 sequence is 12 residues long. In DNA, the CDR3 is TGTGCCAGCAGACAGGGTCTCACTGAAGCTTTCTTT. Its translation is CASRQGLTEAFF.

The chain combines TRBV10-1 with TRBJ2-4, with no clear D. V was clipped by 3 bases and J by 7 bases, with 4 bases between them. The V gene's germline CDR1 is WNHNN and CDR2 SYGVQD (reference sequence). CDR3 length equals 11 residues. Written as DNA, the CDR3 is TGCGCCAGCAGTGACGGTAACATTCAGTACTTC. Translated, it gives CASSDGNIQYF.

The chain recombines TRBV29-1 with TRBJ2-1; 10 bases match TRBD1. V lost 7 bases and J lost 5; bases outside the gene matches: 11. This CDR3 spans 15 amino acids. Germline CDR1 reads SQVTM; CDR2 reads ANQGSEA. CDR3 sequence (DNA): TGCAGCGGGGACAGGGGCGATATGGCAAACAATGAGCAGTTCTTC. Its translation: CSGDRGDMANNEQFF.

The chain uses TRBV19 and TRBJ2-3; D uncertain. V lost 3 bases and J 1 base, leaving 11 bases between the germline ends. Per germline, CDR1 LNHDA and CDR2 SQIVND (reference sequence). The CDR3 sequence is 15 residues long. CDR3 bases: TGTGCCAGTAGTATGAGCACAGCTGGCACAGATACGCAGTATTTT. It is translated as CASSMSTAGTDTQYF.

V gene TRBV19 combines with J gene TRBJ1-5; no firm D call. V lost 5 bases and J lost 0, with 8 bases in between. The CDR3 spans 14 residues. The germline gives CDR1 LNHDA, CDR2 SQIVND (reference sequence). CDR3: CASSGSYSNQPQHF. CDR3 sequence (DNA): TGTGCCAGTAGTGGAAGTTATAGCAATCAGCCCCAGCATTTT.

The V call is TRBV19, the J call TRBJ1-1; unclear D gene. Per germline, CDR1 LNHDA and CDR2 SQIVND (reference sequence). The V gene lost 5 bases and the J gene lost 5 bases, with 12 bases spanning the gap. This CDR3 is built from 13 residues. CDR3: CASSFSSQTEAFF. CDR3 coding DNA: TGTGCCAGTAGTTTCTCAAGTCAGACTGAAGCTTTCTTT.

V usage is TRBV11-2 and J usage is TRBJ1-1; TRBD1 agrees at 7 bases. The CDR3 covers 15 residues. J gave up 4 bases and V 5 bases, and 10 bases lay outside the gene matches. Germline assignment: CDR1 SGHAT and CDR2 FQNNGV. The CDR3 DNA follows: TGTGCCAGCAGCCCCCGGACAGGAAGCCTCACTGAAGCTTTCTTT. Translated, it gives CASSPRTGSLTEAFF.

The rearrangement uses TRBV4-1 and TRBJ2-7; TRBD2 matches 10 bases. Germline lookup yields CDR1 MGHRA and CDR2 YSYEKL. The CDR3 is 16 amino acids. V was pared by 1 base and J by 7 bases, with 10 bases of the junction left unmatched. The CDR3 nucleotides read TGCGCCAGCAGCCAAGCTCTAGCGGGGGCGGGAGGGGAGCAGTACTTC. Translation gives CASSQALAGAGGEQYF.

The rearrangement links TRBV27 to TRBJ1-5; D is perhaps TRBD1 (6 bases). The CDR3 extends over 13 amino acids. Trimming pared 5 bases from V and 7 bases from J, leaving 12 bases between. Per germline, CDR1 MNHEY and CDR2 SMNVEV (reference sequence). CDR3 in DNA: TGTGCCAGCAGTCTTGACAGGAGGCAGCCCCAGCATTTT. This translates into CASSLDRRQPQHF.

The chain employs TRBV29-1 and TRBJ2-7, with unresolved D. CDR1 SQVTM and CDR2 ANQGSEA come from the germline V gene. V was trimmed by 2 bases and J by 2 bases, leaving 4 bases between them. CDR3 length: 11 amino acids. CDR3 DNA: TGCAGCGTTGAAACAACCTACGAGCAGTACTTC. This codes for CSVETTYEQYF.

This chain joins TRBV6-1 and TRBJ2-3; 10 bases are shared with TRBD2. Trimming removed 2 bases from V and 5 bases from J; junction bases left unmatched: 7. Germline V lookup: CDR1 MNHNS, CDR2 SASEGT. The CDR3 runs to 16 residues. The CDR3 bases are TGTGCCAGCAGTGAATACAGACTAGCGGGTGGAGATACGCAGTATTTT. Translation: CASSEYRLAGGDTQYF.

A single count supports this clone. The rearrangement uses TRBV2 and TRBJ2-5; 8 bases match TRBD2. Trimming cost V 2 bases and J 7 bases; bases outside gene matches: 9. The CDR3 extends over 15 amino acids. Germline values: CDR1 SNHLY, CDR2 FYNNEI. CDR3 in DNA: TGTGCCAGCAGTGAACTAGCGGGTACCCCTGGGACCCAGTACTTC. This codes for CASSELAGTPGTQYF. Complete variable domain (other parts from reference TRBV2 and TRBJ2-5): EPEVTQTPSHQVTQMGQEVILRCVPISNHLYFYWYRQILGQKVEFLVSFYNNEISEKSEIFDDQFSVERPDGSNFTLKIRSTKLEDSAMYFCASSELAGTPGTQYFGPGTRLLVL.

This rearrangement joins TRBV5-4 to TRBJ2-5; TRBD2 matches 7 bases. The CDR3 covers 13 residues. Per the germline V gene, CDR1 is SGHNT and CDR2 is YYREEE (reference sequence). V gave up 7 bases and J gave up 2 bases; unmatched junction bases: 5. The CDR3 DNA reads as TGTGCCAGCCGAGGGAGGGAACAAGAGACCCAGTACTTC. This sequence encodes CASRGREQETQYF.

The chain is built from TRBV7-8 and TRBJ1-3, with TRBD1 identical over 10 bases. The CDR3 spans 14 residues. Germline assignment: CDR1 SGHVS and CDR2 FQNEAQ. V trimming: 5 bases; J trimming: 6 bases; junction bases outside the gene matches: 4. The CDR3 DNA is TGTGCCAGCAGCACGACAGGGGGCGTAAACACCATATATTTT. Protein product: CASSTTGGVNTIYF.

The V and J genes are TRBV28 and TRBJ1-2, with 8 bases fitting TRBD1. The V segment lost 3 bases and the J segment 2 bases; nucleotides outside the gene matches: 8. This CDR3 is built from 16 residues. Germline lookup yields CDR1 MDHEN and CDR2 SYDVKM. CDR3 in amino acids: CASSFRDRLVNYGYTF. Written as DNA, the CDR3 is TGTGCCAGCAGTTTCAGGGACAGGCTAGTAAACTATGGCTACACCTTC.

The genes are TRBV25-1 and TRBJ2-5; 8 nucleotides align to TRBD1. The V segment lost 5 bases and the J segment 4 bases; nucleotides outside the gene matches: 12. The germline V gene encodes CDR1 MGHDK and CDR2 SYGVNS. CDR3 length: 16 amino acids. The CDR3 here is CASSPVDRVGVETQYF. CDR3 DNA: TGTGCCAGCAGTCCTGTGGACAGGGTAGGGGTAGAGACCCAGTACTTC. Looking up the rest from reference TRBV25-1 and TRBJ2-5 gives the full variable domain: EADIYQTPRYLVIGTGKKITLECSQTMGHDKMYWYQQDPGMELHLIHYSYGVNSTEKGDLSSESTVSRIRTEHFPLTLESARPSHTSQYLCASSPVDRVGVETQYFGPGTRLLVL.

The chain couples TRBV29-1 to TRBJ2-5; D possibly uses TRBD1 or TRBD2 (5 bases each). This CDR3 has 14 residues. V lost 5 bases, J lost 0 bases, and 13 bases lay in between. Germline-derived CDR1 and CDR2 are SQVTM and ANQGSEA. The CDR3 bases are TGCAGCGTTAATGTGGGGACGTACCAAGAGACCCAGTACTTC. This translates into CSVNVGTYQETQYF.

The chain couples TRBV2 to TRBJ2-1; 15 bases are shared with TRBD2. Germline assignment: CDR1 SNHLY and CDR2 FYNNEI. The J segment lost 4 bases and the V segment lost 6 bases, leaving 16 bases of the junction unmatched. The CDR3 contains 20 residues. The CDR3 sequence: CASRTGLSGTSGRIYNEQFF. CDR3 nucleotide sequence: TGTGCCAGCAGGACTGGACTGTCCGGGACTAGCGGGAGGATATACAATGAGCAGTTCTTC.

The chain combines TRBV19 with TRBJ1-5; perhaps TRBD1 as D (6 bases). The CDR3 runs 13 residues. Trimming stripped 7 bases from V and 5 bases from J, with 12 bases between. Per germline, CDR1 LNHDA and CDR2 SQIVND (reference sequence). For the CDR3, the DNA is TGTGCCAGTATGCGGGAGGGGGATCAGCCCCAGCATTTT. It encodes CASMREGDQPQHF.

This clone was detected only a few times. The chain links TRBV27 to TRBJ1-2, with 8 bases identical to TRBD1. Germline CDR1 and CDR2: MNHEY and SMNVEV (reference sequence). This CDR3 is 13 amino acids long. V lost 8 bases and J lost 3; bases outside the gene matches: 5. CDR3 residues: CASGRGQDYGYTF. CDR3 DNA: TGTGCCAGCGGCCGGGGACAGGACTATGGCTACACCTTC.

This clone was counted once. V is TRBV6-1 and J is TRBJ2-6; maybe TRBD1 (5 bases). Germline assignment: CDR1 MNHNS and CDR2 SASEGT. V shed 5 bases and J shed 4 bases, with 12 bases lying between them. This CDR3 is 15 amino acids long. CDR3 in DNA: TGTGCCAGCAGTCAGGACACCCTCGGGGCCAACGTCCTGACTTTC. It is translated as CASSQDTLGANVLTF.

The chain carries TRBV7-9 and TRBJ1-1, with 9 positions matching TRBD1. V trimming: 5 bases; J trimming: 1 base; junction bases outside the gene matches: 8. The germline CDR1 and CDR2 sequences are SEHNR and FQNEAQ (reference sequence). The CDR3 sequence is 16 residues long. The CDR3 region is CASSPPGTGRNTEAFF. CDR3 DNA: TGTGCCAGCAGCCCCCCCGGGACAGGGAGGAACACTGAAGCTTTCTTT.